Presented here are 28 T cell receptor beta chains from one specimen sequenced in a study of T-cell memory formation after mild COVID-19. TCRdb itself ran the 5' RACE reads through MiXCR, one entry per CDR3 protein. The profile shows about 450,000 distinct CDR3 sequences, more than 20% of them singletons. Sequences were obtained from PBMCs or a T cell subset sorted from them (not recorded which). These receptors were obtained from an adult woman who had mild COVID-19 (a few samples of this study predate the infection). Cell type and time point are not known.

The chain's CDR3 is CASSETGALDTQYF. The DNA of the CDR3 is TGTGCCAGCAGCGAAACAGGGGCTCTGGATACGCAGTATTTT. V usage is TRBV7-9 and J usage is TRBJ2-3, with 7 bases fitting TRBD1. Per the germline V gene, CDR1 is SEHNR and CDR2 is FQNEAQ (reference sequence). V shed 5 bases, J shed 6 bases, and the junction held 8 bases outside the gene matches. The CDR3 length is 14 residues.

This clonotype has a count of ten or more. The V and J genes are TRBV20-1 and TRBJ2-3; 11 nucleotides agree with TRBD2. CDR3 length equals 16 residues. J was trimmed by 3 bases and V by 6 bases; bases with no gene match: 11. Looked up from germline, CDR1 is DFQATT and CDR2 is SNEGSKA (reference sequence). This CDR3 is CSAPGLAGGPTDTQYF. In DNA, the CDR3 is TGCAGTGCCCCCGGGTTAGCGGGAGGGCCAACAGATACGCAGTATTTT.

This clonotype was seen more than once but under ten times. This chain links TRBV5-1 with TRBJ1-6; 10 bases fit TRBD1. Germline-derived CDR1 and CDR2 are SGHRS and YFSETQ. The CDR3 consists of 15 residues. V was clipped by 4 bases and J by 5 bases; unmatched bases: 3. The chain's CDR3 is CASSPTGGHNSPLHF. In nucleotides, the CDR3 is TGCGCCAGCAGCCCGACAGGGGGCCATAATTCACCCCTCCACTTT.

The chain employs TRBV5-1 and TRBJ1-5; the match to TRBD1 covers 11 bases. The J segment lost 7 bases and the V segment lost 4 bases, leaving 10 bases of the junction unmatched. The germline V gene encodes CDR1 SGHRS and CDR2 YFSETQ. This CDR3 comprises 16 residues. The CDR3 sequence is CASSPMGQGVGQPQHF. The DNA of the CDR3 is TGCGCCAGCAGCCCGATGGGACAGGGGGTTGGCCAGCCCCAGCATTTT.

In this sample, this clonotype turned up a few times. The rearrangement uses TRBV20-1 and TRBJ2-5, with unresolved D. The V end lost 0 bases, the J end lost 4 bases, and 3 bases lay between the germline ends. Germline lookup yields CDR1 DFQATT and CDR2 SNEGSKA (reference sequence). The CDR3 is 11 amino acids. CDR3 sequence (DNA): TGCAGTGCTAGAGATGGAGAGACCCAGTACTTC. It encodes CSARDGETQYF.

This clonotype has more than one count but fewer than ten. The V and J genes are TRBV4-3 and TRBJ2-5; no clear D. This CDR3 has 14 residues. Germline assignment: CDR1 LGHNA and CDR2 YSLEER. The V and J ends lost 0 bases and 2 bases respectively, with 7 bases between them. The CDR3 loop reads CASSQDSGQETQYF. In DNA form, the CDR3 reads TGCGCCAGCAGCCAAGATTCAGGACAAGAGACCCAGTACTTC.

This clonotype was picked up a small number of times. CDR3 residues: CSVEPTIRGEAFF. Here the CDR3 DNA reads TGCAGCGTTGAGCCCACCATCAGGGGTGAGGCTTTCTTT. This rearrangement joins TRBV29-1 to TRBJ1-1; TRBD1 is a possible D gene (6 bases). Trimming pared 3 bases from V and 11 bases from J, leaving 19 bases between. The germline gives CDR1 SQVTM, CDR2 ANQGSEA. The CDR3 has 13 residues.

CDR3 loop: CASSLAPGVTYNEQFF. The CDR3 DNA reads as TGTGCCAGCAGCTTAGCGCCTGGAGTCACCTACAATGAGCAGTTCTTC. This chain uses TRBV7-6 with TRBJ2-1; D is uncertain. Germline-derived CDR1 and CDR2 are SGHVS and FNYEAQ. CDR3 size: 16 residues. V was pared by 0 bases and J by 2 bases, with 11 bases between.

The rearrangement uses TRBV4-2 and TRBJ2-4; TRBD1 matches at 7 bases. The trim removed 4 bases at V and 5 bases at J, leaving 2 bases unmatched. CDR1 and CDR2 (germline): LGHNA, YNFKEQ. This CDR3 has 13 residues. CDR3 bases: TGTGCCAGCAGCCTAGGGACAGAAAACATTCAGTACTTC. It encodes CASSLGTENIQYF.

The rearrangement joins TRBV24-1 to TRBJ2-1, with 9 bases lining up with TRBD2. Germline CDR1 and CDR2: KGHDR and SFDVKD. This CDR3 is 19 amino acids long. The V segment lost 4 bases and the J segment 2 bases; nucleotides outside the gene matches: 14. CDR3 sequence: CATSDSARGRGRTYNEQFF. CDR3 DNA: TGTGCCACCAGTGACTCAGCTCGCGGGAGGGGCCGAACCTACAATGAGCAGTTCTTC.

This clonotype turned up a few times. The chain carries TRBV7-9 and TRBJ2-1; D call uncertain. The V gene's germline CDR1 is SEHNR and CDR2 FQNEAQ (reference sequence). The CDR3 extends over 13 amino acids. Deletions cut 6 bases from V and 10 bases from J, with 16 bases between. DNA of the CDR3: TGTGCCAGCAGTTATCTCGGTGAACGCGAGCAGTTCTTC. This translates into CASSYLGEREQFF.

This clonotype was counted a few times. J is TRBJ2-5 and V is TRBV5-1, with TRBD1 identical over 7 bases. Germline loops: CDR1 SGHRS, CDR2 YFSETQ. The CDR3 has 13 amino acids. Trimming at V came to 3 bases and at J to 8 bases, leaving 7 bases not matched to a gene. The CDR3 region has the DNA TGCGCCAGCAGCTGGGGGACAGTGGATACCCAGTACTTC. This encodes CASSWGTVDTQYF.

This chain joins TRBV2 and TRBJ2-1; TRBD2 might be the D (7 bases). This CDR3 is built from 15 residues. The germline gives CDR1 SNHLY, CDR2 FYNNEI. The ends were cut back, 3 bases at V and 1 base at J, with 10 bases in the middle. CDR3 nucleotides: TGTGCCAGCAGTGAGCGGGGGCCTTCCTACAATGAGCAGTTCTTC. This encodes CASSERGPSYNEQFF. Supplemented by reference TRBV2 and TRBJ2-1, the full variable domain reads EPEVTQTPSHQVTQMGQEVILRCVPISNHLYFYWYRQILGQKVEFLVSFYNNEISEKSEIFDDQFSVERPDGSNFTLKIRSTKLEDSAMYFCASSERGPSYNEQFFGPGTRLTVL.

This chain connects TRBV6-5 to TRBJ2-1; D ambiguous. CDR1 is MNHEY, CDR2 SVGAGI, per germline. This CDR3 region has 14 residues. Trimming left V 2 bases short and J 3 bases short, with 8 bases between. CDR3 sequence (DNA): TGTGCCAGCAGTTACGGTCTAAACTACAATGAGCAGTTCTTC. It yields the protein CASSYGLNYNEQFF.

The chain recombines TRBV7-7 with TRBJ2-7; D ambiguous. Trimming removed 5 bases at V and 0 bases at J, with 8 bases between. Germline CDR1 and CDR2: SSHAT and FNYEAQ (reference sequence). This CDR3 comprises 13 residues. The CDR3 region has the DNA TGTGCCAGCAGCCCGTCGACCTCCTACGAGCAGTACTTC. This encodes CASSPSTSYEQYF.

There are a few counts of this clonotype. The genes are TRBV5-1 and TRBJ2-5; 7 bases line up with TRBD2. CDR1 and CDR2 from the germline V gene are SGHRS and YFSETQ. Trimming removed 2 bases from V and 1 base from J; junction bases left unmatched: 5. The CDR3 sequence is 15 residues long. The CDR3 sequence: CASSFGGKGQETQYF. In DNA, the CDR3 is TGCGCCAGCAGCTTCGGGGGGAAAGGCCAAGAGACCCAGTACTTC. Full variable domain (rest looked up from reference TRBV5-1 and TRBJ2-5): KAGVTQTPRYLIKTRGQQVTLSCSPISGHRSVSWYQQTPGQGLQFLFEYFSETQRNKGNFPGRFSGRQFSNSRSEMNVSTLELGDSALYLCASSFGGKGQETQYFGPGTRLLVL.

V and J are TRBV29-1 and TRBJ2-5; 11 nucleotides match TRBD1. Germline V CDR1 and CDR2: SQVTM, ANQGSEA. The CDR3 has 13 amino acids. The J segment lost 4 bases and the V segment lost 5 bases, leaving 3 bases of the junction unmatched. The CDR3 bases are TGCAGCGTTAGAGGGACAGGGGGAGAGACCCAGTACTTC. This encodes CSVRGTGGETQYF.

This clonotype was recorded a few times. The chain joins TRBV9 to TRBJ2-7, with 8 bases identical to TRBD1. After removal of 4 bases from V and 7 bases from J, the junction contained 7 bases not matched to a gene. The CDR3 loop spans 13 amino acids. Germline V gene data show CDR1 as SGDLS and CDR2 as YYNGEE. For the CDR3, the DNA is TGTGCCAGCAGCTTATCACAGGGGGTTGAGCAGTACTTC. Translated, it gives CASSLSQGVEQYF.

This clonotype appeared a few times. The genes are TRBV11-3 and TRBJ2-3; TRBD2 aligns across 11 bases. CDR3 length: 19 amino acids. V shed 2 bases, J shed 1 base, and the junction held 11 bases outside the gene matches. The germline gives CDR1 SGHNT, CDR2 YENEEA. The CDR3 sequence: CASSLSLTSGRRRTDTQYF. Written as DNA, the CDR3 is TGTGCCAGCAGCTTAAGCTTAACTAGCGGGAGAAGGCGCACAGATACGCAGTATTTT. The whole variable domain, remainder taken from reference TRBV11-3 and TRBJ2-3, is EAGVVQSPRYKIIEKKQPVAFWCNPISGHNTLYWYLQNLGQGPELLIRYENEEAVDDSQLPKDRFSAERLKGVDSTLKIQPAELGDSAVYLCASSLSLTSGRRRTDTQYFGPGTRLTVL.

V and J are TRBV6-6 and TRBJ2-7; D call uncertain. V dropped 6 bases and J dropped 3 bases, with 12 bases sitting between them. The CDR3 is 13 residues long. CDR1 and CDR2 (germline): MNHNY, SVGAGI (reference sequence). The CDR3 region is CASSPKWGYEQYF. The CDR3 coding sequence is TGTGCCAGCAGCCCGAAGTGGGGCTACGAGCAGTACTTC.

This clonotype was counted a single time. The CDR3 is CAWSVGVAGGRETQYF. DNA for the CDR3: TGTGCCTGGAGTGTTGGAGTAGCGGGAGGGCGGGAGACCCAGTACTTC. V and J are TRBV30 and TRBJ2-5, with 11 bases matching TRBD2. The V and J ends lost 0 bases and 5 bases, in that order; junction bases with no gene match: 8. Germline CDR1 GTSNPN, CDR2 SVGIG (reference sequence). The CDR3 length is 16 residues.

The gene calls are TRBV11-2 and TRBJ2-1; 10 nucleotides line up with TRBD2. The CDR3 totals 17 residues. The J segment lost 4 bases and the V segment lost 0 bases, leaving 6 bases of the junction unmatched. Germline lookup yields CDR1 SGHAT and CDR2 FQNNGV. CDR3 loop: CASSLEGGLASYNEQFF. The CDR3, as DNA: TGTGCCAGCAGCTTAGAGGGGGGACTAGCGTCGTACAATGAGCAGTTCTTC.

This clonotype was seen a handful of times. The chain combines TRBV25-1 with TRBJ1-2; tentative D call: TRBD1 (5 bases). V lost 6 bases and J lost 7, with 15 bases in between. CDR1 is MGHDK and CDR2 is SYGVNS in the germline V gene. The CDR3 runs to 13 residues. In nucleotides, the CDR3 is TGTGCCAGCAGAGATCCCAGGGTCGGTGGCTACACCTTC. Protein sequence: CASRDPRVGGYTF.

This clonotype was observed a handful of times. CDR3 residues: CASSSSNEQFF. CDR3 DNA: TGTGCCAGCAGCTCCAGCAATGAGCAGTTCTTC. The chain has TRBV7-9 and TRBJ2-1; D unclear. Looked up from germline, CDR1 is SEHNR and CDR2 is FQNEAQ (reference sequence). Trimming took off 4 bases at V and 6 bases at J, with 4 bases between the two ends. This CDR3 spans 11 amino acids.

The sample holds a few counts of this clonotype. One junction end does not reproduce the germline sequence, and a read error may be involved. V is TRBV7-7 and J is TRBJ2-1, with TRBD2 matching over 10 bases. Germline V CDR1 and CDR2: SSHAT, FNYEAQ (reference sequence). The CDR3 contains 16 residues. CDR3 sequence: CASSPGRLAGANEQFF. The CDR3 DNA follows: TGTGCTAGCAGCCCAGGTCGTCTAGCGGGAGCGAATGAGCAGTTCTTC.

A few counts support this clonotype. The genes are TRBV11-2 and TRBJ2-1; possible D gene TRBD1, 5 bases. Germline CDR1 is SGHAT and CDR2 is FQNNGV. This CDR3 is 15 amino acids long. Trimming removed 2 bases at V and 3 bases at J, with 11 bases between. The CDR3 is CASSLRVGDYNEQFF. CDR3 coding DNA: TGTGCCAGCAGCTTAAGGGTAGGGGACTACAATGAGCAGTTCTTC.

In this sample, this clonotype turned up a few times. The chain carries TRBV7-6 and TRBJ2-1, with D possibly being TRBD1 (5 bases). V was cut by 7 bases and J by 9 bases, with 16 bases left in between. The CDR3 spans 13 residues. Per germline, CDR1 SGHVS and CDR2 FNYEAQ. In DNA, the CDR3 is TGTGCCAGCAAAACCAGGGTAGGTGGTGAGCAGTTCTTC. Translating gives CASKTRVGGEQFF.

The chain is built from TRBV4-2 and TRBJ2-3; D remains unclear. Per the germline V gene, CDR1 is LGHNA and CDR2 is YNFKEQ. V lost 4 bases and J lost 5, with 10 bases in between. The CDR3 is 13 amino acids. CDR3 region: CASSRSLGDTQYF. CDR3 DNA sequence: TGTGCCAGCAGCCGCTCTCTAGGAGATACGCAGTATTTT.